These 4 T cell receptor beta chains were sequenced from one sample in a study of blood T cell repertoires in COVID-19. This table comes from immunoSEQ multiplex PCR, and its TCRdb copy is limited to in-frame clones, with some not included. The sample yields about 120,000 clones, roughly four fifths seen once. The sequencing input was peripheral blood. Receptors originate from a woman in her sixties or seventies with acute or convalescent COVID-19.

The V gene is TRBV19, the J gene TRBJ2-5; D is ambiguous. The germline gives CDR1 LNHDA, CDR2 SQIVND (reference sequence). The CDR3 has 14 amino acids. V lost 3 bases, J lost 3 bases, and 11 bases lay in between. The CDR3 DNA reads as TGTGCCAGTAGTATCCAGACATCGAAAGAGACCCAGTACTTC. Protein: CASSIQTSKETQYF.

This clone was seen once. The rearrangement uses TRBV6-5 and TRBJ2-1; D possibly corresponds to TRBD1 (5 bases). This CDR3 region has 10 residues. V was trimmed by 11 bases and J by 10 bases, leaving 12 bases between them. The germline gives CDR1 MNHEY, CDR2 SVGAGI. Here the CDR3 reads CASQRTEQFF. CDR3 bases: TGTGCCTCCCAGAGGACAGAGCAGTTCTTC.

This clone was picked up many times. The chain joins TRBV9 to TRBJ2-2; TRBD2 matches at 9 bases. The germline gives CDR1 SGDLS, CDR2 YYNGEE. This CDR3 contains 17 residues. J was trimmed by 5 bases and V by 2 bases; bases with no gene match: 10. The CDR3 coding sequence is TGTGCCAGCAGCGTCGGATGGGGACTAGCCGTGACCGGGGAGCTGTTTTTT. This codes for CASSVGWGLAVTGELFF.

The chain couples TRBV6-5 to TRBJ1-1; D gene unclear. CDR1 is MNHEY, CDR2 SVGAGI, per germline. This CDR3 spans 13 amino acids. V lost 7 bases and J 3 bases, leaving 12 bases between the germline ends. CDR3 region: CASKIWADTEAFF. The CDR3 DNA reads as TGTGCCAGCAAGATATGGGCAGACACTGAAGCTTTCTTT.